This TCR beta chain appears in the sequencing data of a study of shared clonotypes between healthy human individuals. As defined, naive CD8 cells were CD45RO-negative and positively selected for CCR7, with terminally differentiated effector memory CD45RA+ cells excluded. TCRdb's table, derived via immunoSEQ multiplex PCR, lists solely in-frame clones and lacks some. The sample contains around 650,000 clones, approximately 96% of which appear only once. The germline gives CDR1 MNHEY, CDR2 SMNVEV (reference sequence). V was pared by 3 bases and J by 4 bases, with 15 bases between. The CDR3 has 15 amino acids.

This receptor was obtained from a woman in her 30s in good health. The chain joins TRBV27 to TRBJ1-2; TRBD1 might be the D (6 bases). Sequenced sample: naive CD8+ T cells sorted from blood. CDR3 in amino acids: CASSFLRARGYGYTF. The CDR3 DNA sequence: TGTGCCAGCAGTTTCTTAAGGGCCAGGGGCTATGGCTACACCTTC.